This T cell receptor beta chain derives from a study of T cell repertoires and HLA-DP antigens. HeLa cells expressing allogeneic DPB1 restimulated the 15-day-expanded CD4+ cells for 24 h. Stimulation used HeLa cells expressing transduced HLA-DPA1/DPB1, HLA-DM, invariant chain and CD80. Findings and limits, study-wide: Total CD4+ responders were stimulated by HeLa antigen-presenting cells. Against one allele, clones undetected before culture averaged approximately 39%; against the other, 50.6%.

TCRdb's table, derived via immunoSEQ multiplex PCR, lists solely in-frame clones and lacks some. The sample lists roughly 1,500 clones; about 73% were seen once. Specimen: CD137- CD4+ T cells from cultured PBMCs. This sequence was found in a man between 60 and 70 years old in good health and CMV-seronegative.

In nucleotides, the CDR3 is TGTGCCAGCAGTGCGGGACAGGGGGACGGGCAGCCCCAGCATTTT. Amino acids: CASSAGQGDGQPQHF. The rearrangement joins TRBV27 to TRBJ1-5; 11 bases are shared with TRBD1. Germline V lookup: CDR1 MNHEY, CDR2 SMNVEV (reference sequence). With V trimmed by 5 bases and J by 7 bases, 7 bases remained unmatched. CDR3 length equals 15 residues.